This T cell receptor (beta chain) was identified in a study of OX40 agonist ivuxolimab in advanced cancers. Overall study context: It was permissible to have had prior anti-PD-1, anti-PD-L1 or anti-CTLA-4 therapy, and around 43% had some. Regarding the study as a whole: Relatively little clonal expansion, among the lowest observed, appeared in partial responders at 0.1-3.0 mg/kg.

Clones were sequenced by immunoSEQ multiplex PCR, and TCRdb holds only the in-frame ones, with some missing. The sample holds 45,000 to 55,000 clones, approximately 84% seen once. On this clone itself: What it binds is unknown.

In germline, CDR1 is GTSNPN, CDR2 SVGIG (reference sequence). This CDR3 is 13 amino acids long. Trimming shortened V by 3 bases and J by 5 bases, and 14 bases separated the two germline ends. The clonotype originates from an adult with an advanced solid tumor such as melanoma, head and neck, liver or kidney cancer. The starting material was CD4+ or CD8+ T cells sorted from blood, obtained in a trial of the OX40 agonist ivuxolimab. The chain uses TRBV30 and TRBJ2-7; D may be TRBD1 or TRBD2 (5 bases each). The CDR3 region is CAWRMRGTHEQYF. The CDR3 DNA reads TGTGCCTGGAGAATGAGGGGAACCCACGAGCAGTACTTC.